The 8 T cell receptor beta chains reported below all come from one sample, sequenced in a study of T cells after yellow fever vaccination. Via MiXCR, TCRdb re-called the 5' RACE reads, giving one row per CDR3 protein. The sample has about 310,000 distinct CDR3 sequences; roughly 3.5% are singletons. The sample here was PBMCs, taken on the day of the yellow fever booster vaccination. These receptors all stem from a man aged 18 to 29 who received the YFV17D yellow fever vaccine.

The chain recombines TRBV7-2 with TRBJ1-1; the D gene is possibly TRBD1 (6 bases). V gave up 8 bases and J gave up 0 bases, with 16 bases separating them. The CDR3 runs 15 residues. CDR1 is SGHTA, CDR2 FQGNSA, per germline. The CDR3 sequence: CASRETGRLNTEAFF. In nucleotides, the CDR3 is TGTGCCAGCCGGGAAACAGGGCGCCTGAACACTGAAGCTTTCTTT.

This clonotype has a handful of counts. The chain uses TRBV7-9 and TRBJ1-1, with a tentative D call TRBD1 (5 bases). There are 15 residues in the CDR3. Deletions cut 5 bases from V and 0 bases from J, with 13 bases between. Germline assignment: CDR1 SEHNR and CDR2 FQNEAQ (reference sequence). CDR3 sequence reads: CASSDRSGVNTEAFF. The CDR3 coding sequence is TGTGCCAGCAGCGACCGGTCGGGGGTGAACACTGAAGCTTTCTTT.

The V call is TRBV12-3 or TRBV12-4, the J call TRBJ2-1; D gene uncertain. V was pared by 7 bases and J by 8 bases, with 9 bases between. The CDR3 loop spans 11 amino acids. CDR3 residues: CASMGLHEQFF. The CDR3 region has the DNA TGTGCCAGCATGGGTTTGCATGAGCAGTTCTTC.

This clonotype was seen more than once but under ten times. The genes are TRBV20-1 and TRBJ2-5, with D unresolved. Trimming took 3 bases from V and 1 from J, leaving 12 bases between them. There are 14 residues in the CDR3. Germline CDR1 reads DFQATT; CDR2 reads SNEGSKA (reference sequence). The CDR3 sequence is CSASSSQTQETQYF. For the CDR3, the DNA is TGCAGTGCTAGTAGCAGCCAAACCCAAGAGACCCAGTACTTC.

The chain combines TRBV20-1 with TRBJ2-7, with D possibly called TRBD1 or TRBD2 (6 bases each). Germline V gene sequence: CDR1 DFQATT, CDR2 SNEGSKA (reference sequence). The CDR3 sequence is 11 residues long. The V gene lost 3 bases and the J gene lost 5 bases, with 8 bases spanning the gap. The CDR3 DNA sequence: TGCAGTGCTAGCGGGGGCCACGAGCAGTACGTC. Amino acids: CSASGGHEQYV.

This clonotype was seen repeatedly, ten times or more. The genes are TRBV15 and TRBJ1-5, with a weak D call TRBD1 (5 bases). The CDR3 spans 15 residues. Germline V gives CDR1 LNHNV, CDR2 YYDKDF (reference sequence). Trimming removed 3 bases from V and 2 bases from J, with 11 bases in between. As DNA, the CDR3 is TGTGCCACCAGCAGTGCGGGGGGTGGCAATCAGCCCCAGCATTTT. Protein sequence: CATSSAGGGNQPQHF.

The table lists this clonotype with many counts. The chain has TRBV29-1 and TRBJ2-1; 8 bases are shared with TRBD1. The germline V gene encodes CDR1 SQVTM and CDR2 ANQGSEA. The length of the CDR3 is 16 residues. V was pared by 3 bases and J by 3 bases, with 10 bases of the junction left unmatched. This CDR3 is CSVDAMDRALYNEQFF. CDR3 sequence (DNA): TGCAGCGTTGACGCGATGGACAGGGCTCTCTACAATGAGCAGTTCTTC.

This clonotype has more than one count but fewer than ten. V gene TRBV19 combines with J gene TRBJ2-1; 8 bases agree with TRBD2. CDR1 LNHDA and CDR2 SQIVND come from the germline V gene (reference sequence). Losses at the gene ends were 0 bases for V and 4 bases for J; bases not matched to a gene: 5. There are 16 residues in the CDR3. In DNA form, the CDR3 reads TGTGCCAGTAGTATAGATTCCCGCGGGGGGTACAATGAGCAGTTCTTC. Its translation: CASSIDSRGGYNEQFF.